The 2 T cell receptor beta chains listed next were all sequenced from one sample in a study of CD8 T cells in ankylosing spondylitis. TCRdb re-analysed the 5' RACE reads in MiXCR, keeping a single row per CDR3 protein. This table holds under 300,000 distinct CDR3 sequences, 15% to 20% found once. Input material: blood, either unsorted or a sorted T cell fraction (not recorded which). The receptors originated from a male donor with ankylosing spondylitis or in good health (not recorded which).

This clonotype was recorded many times. CDR3 sequence: CASSQSRTVEQYF. CDR3 DNA sequence: TGCGCCAGCAGCCAGAGCAGGACAGTCGAGCAGTACTTC. The chain couples TRBV4-3 to TRBJ2-7, with D tentatively TRBD1 (6 bases). The CDR3 is 13 residues long. Trimming cost V 3 bases and J 6 bases, with 12 bases left between them. Looked up from germline, CDR1 is LGHNA and CDR2 is YSLEER.

This clonotype has at least ten counts. The junction and the germline gene differ at one end; a read error may be behind it. This chain links TRBV12-3 or TRBV12-4 with TRBJ2-3, with TRBD2 identical over 9 bases. CDR3 length: 14 amino acids. The CDR3 nucleotides read TGTGCCAGCCGTTTAGCGGGAGTCACAGATACGCAGTATTTT. It translates to CASRLAGVTDTQYF.